One and the same sample provided the 2 T cell receptor beta chains below, sequenced in a study of T cells in Graves' hyperthyroidism and ophthalmopathy. From RNA transcripts, TCR beta CDR3 regions were amplified. The study used the HTBI primer set for a first-round RT-PCR of the TCR CDR3. TCRdb re-called the multiplex PCR reads through MiXCR, storing one row per CDR3 protein. The sample carries hundreds of thousands of distinct CDR3 sequences, less than 15% recorded once. Sequencing was carried out using blood. The receptors derive from a woman between 18 and 30 years old with Graves' hyperthyroidism.

This clonotype has more than one count but fewer than ten. The V call is TRBV6-2 or TRBV6-3, the J call TRBJ2-1; the D is unclear. Germline V gene lookup returns CDR1 MNHEY and CDR2 SVGEGT. The CDR3 covers 17 residues. Trimming pared 5 bases from V and 0 bases from J, leaving 17 bases between. CDR3 sequence reads: CASSPSRTSPSYNEQFF. CDR3 in DNA: TGTGCCAGCAGTCCCTCCCGGACCTCCCCCTCCTACAATGAGCAGTTCTTC.

This clonotype came up a few times. This chain connects TRBV7-8 to TRBJ2-3, with 8 positions matching TRBD1. V shed 5 bases, J shed 1 base, and the junction held 8 bases outside the gene matches. The CDR3 sequence is 16 residues long. Germline values: CDR1 SGHVS, CDR2 FQNEAQ. The CDR3, as DNA: TGTGCCAGCAGCGTGGCAGGGGGCTCTGGCACAGATACGCAGTATTTT. Translated: CASSVAGGSGTDTQYF.